These 23 T cell receptor beta chains were sequenced from one sample in a study of spatial heterogeneity in lung cancer. Study results and caveats: Mutation tallies in tumors tracked expanded intratumoral alpha and beta TCR counts.

TCRdb re-called the 5' RACE reads with MiXCR, one entry per CDR3 protein. This sample has 2,000 to 3,000 distinct CDR3 sequences, with roughly an eighth found just once. Time point here: sample taken at primary tumor resection. For these TCRs, the target antigens are not known. The sample here was lung tumor tissue, taken at surgery. The source of these receptors is a male donor with early-stage non-small cell lung cancer.

At least ten counts were recorded for this clonotype. This may be a read error: a much more frequent sequence differs by one nucleotide. This chain links TRBV2 with TRBJ1-1; unclear D gene. Trimming cost V 0 bases and J 1 base, with 9 bases left between them. The CDR3 loop spans 15 amino acids. The V gene's germline CDR1 is SNHLY and CDR2 FYNNEI. The CDR3, as DNA: TGTGCCAGCAGTGAAGCGCCAGTGACGAACACTGAAGCTTTCTTT. As protein: CASSEAPVTNTEAFF.

The table lists this clonotype with a few counts. This sequence joins TRBV5-6 and TRBJ2-3; a weak D match, TRBD1 (6 bases). Trimming cost V 4 bases and J 4 bases, with 16 bases left between them. CDR1 SGHDT and CDR2 YYEEEE come from the germline V gene. The CDR3 runs to 15 residues. The DNA for the CDR3 is TGTGCCAGCAGCCTATACACAGGGTACGCAGATACGCAGTATTTT. This encodes CASSLYTGYADTQYF.

V is TRBV4-3 and J is TRBJ1-2; D might be TRBD1 (6 bases). Trimming stripped 1 base from V and 8 bases from J, with 14 bases between. CDR1 is LGHNA and CDR2 is YSLEER in the germline V gene. The CDR3 contains 14 residues. Written as DNA, the CDR3 is TGCGCCAGCAGCCAAGTAAGAGGGGGTAGAGGCTACACCTTC. Its translation: CASSQVRGGRGYTF.

This clonotype is termed large. The rearrangement links TRBV30 to TRBJ1-1; 7 bases map to TRBD1. From germline, CDR1 is GTSNPN and CDR2 SVGIG (reference sequence). CDR3 length equals 14 residues. Unmatched junction bases numbered 8, after V lost 5 bases and J lost 2 bases. The CDR3: CAWGVDRANTEAFF. The CDR3 nucleotides read TGTGCCTGGGGGGTTGACAGGGCCAACACTGAAGCTTTCTTT.

Within the sample, this clonotype is medium-sized. The chain couples TRBV6-1 to TRBJ1-2; D is uncertain. CDR3 length equals 14 residues. CDR1 and CDR2 from the germline V gene are MNHNS and SASEGT. V was shortened by 2 bases and J by 4 bases, with 11 bases between the two germline ends. CDR3 nucleotides: TGTGCCAGCAGTGAAAGCGGGAGCGGCTATGGCTACACCTTC. Amino acid sequence: CASSESGSGYGYTF.

This clonotype rates as medium-sized. The genes are TRBV9 and TRBJ1-2, with a possible D match to TRBD1 (5 bases). V was cut by 0 bases and J by 8 bases, with 14 bases left in between. The CDR3 sequence is 14 residues long. Germline CDR1 and CDR2: SGDLS and YYNGEE. This CDR3 is CASSVGGAARGYTF. CDR3 sequence (DNA): TGTGCCAGCAGCGTAGGGGGCGCGGCAAGGGGCTACACCTTC.

By share, this clonotype ranks as medium-sized. The chain recombines TRBV4-1 with TRBJ1-2; 9 bases agree with TRBD1. The CDR3 is 18 amino acids. Unmatched junction bases numbered 8, after V lost 0 bases and J lost 0 bases. From germline, CDR1 is MGHRA and CDR2 YSYEKL. CDR3 in amino acids: CASSQDATGGSANYGYTF. CDR3 DNA sequence: TGCGCCAGCAGCCAAGATGCGACAGGGGGTTCGGCTAACTATGGCTACACCTTC.

This clonotype was counted at least ten times. For the CDR3, the DNA is TGTGCCAGCAGTCTGACAGGGCTGGACAGTTATGGCTACACCTTC. Encoded protein: CASSLTGLDSYGYTF. V usage is TRBV28 and J usage is TRBJ1-2; 7 bases match TRBD1. The junction had 11 bases not matched to a gene; V was cut back by 5 bases and J by 5 bases. Germline V lookup: CDR1 MDHEN, CDR2 SYDVKM. The CDR3 spans 15 residues.

This clonotype was observed a few times. The chain recombines TRBV11-2 with TRBJ1-4; D call uncertain. The germline V and J ends were trimmed by 5 bases and 0 bases, with 10 bases remaining between them. The germline V gene has CDR1 SGHAT and CDR2 FQNNGV. The CDR3 is made up of 15 amino acids. In DNA form, the CDR3 reads TGTGCCAGCAGCCCCCTCCAGGCAACTAATGAAAAACTGTTTTTT. It translates to CASSPLQATNEKLFF.

This clonotype was observed a few times. The V call is TRBV9, the J call TRBJ2-1; a weak D match, TRBD2 (5 bases). This CDR3 is 16 amino acids long. Trimming cost V 0 bases and J 0 bases, with 10 bases left between them. Germline CDR1 is SGDLS and CDR2 is YYNGEE. The CDR3 DNA follows: TGTGCCAGCAGCGTAGATAGCGAGATCTCCTACAATGAGCAGTTCTTC. It codes for CASSVDSEISYNEQFF. Supplemented by reference TRBV9 and TRBJ2-1, the full variable domain reads DSGVTQTPKHLITATGQRVTLRCSPRSGDLSVYWYQQSLDQGLQFLIQYYNGEERAKGNILERFSAQQFPDLHSELNLSSLELGDSALYFCASSVDSEISYNEQFFGPGTRLTVL.

This clonotype rates as medium-sized. V gene TRBV20-1 combines with J gene TRBJ1-6; 9 nucleotides line up with TRBD1. The CDR3 has 14 amino acids. V shed 3 bases, J shed 9 bases, and the junction held 6 bases outside the gene matches. Germline V gene sequence: CDR1 DFQATT, CDR2 SNEGSKA (reference sequence). The CDR3 DNA sequence: TGCAGTGCTAGCCGGGACAGGGCTGGTTCACCCCTCCACTTT. Encoded protein: CSASRDRAGSPLHF.

This clonotype is classed as medium-sized (0.01 to 0.1%). This CDR3 reads CSARVQGARYTF. The CDR3 DNA reads as TGCAGTGCTAGAGTCCAGGGGGCACGCTACACCTTC. This chain uses TRBV20-1 with TRBJ1-2; TRBD1 matches 8 bases. This CDR3 region has 12 residues. Germline trimming cut 1 base from V and 9 bases from J; bases unmatched to any gene: 4. CDR1 is DFQATT, CDR2 SNEGSKA, per germline (reference sequence).

This clonotype was counted between two and nine times. The V gene is TRBV7-9, the J gene TRBJ2-5; perhaps TRBD2 as D (7 bases). Germline CDR1 and CDR2: SEHNR and FQNEAQ (reference sequence). This CDR3 contains 15 residues. Trimming pared 1 base from V and 5 bases from J, leaving 14 bases between. CDR3 bases: TGTGCCAGCAGCTTAGGTGTGGCGGGGGCTGAGACCCAGTACTTC. Amino acid sequence: CASSLGVAGAETQYF.

By share, this clonotype counts as medium-sized. V usage is TRBV6-5 and J usage is TRBJ1-1; 8 bases match TRBD1. Germline V gene sequence: CDR1 MNHEY, CDR2 SVGAGI. The CDR3 totals 17 residues. V shed 0 bases, J shed 0 bases, and the junction held 6 bases outside the gene matches. CDR3 bases: TGTGCCAGCAGTTACTCGCGGTCAGGGGGCCTGAACACTGAAGCTTTCTTT. This encodes CASSYSRSGGLNTEAFF.

The V call is TRBV6-5, the J call TRBJ2-5; unclear D gene. Germline loops: CDR1 MNHEY, CDR2 SVGAGI. CDR3 length: 14 amino acids. V dropped 4 bases and J dropped 7 bases, with 16 bases sitting between them. The CDR3 is CASSSGSAQVTQYF. The CDR3 DNA is TGTGCCAGCAGTTCAGGATCGGCGCAGGTGACCCAGTACTTC.

Relative to its sample, this clonotype is medium-sized (0.01 to 0.1%). The chain recombines TRBV7-2 with TRBJ2-3; TRBD1 matches at 7 bases. Germline V CDR1 and CDR2: SGHTA, FQGNSA. J lost 0 bases, V lost 6 bases, and 6 bases had no gene match. The CDR3 loop spans 15 amino acids. The CDR3 sequence: CASRQGLSSTDTQYF. Here the CDR3 DNA reads TGTGCCAGCAGACAGGGGTTATCTAGCACAGATACGCAGTATTTT. Combining the CDR3 with reference TRBV7-2 and TRBJ2-3 gives the whole variable domain GAGVSQSPSNKVTEKGKDVELRCDPISGHTALYWYRQSLGQGLEFLIYFQGNSAPDKSGLPSDRFSAERTGGSVSTLTIQRTQQEDSAVYLCASRQGLSSTDTQYFGPGTRLTVL.

By sample share, this clonotype is large. The chain uses TRBV30 and TRBJ1-1, with D unresolved. The germline V gene encodes CDR1 GTSNPN and CDR2 SVGIG (reference sequence). The CDR3 totals 12 residues. The V gene lost 2 bases and the J gene lost 2 bases, with 6 bases spanning the gap. The chain's CDR3 is CAWSHPNTEAFF. CDR3 sequence (DNA): TGTGCCTGGAGTCACCCAAACACTGAAGCTTTCTTT.

This clonotype is categorized as large. The chain is built from TRBV24-1 and TRBJ1-1; 7 positions match TRBD1. CDR1 and CDR2 (germline): KGHDR, SFDVKD. CDR3 length: 14 residues. The trim removed 3 bases at V and 2 bases at J, leaving 2 bases unmatched. In nucleotides, the CDR3 is TGTGCCACCAGTGATGGGACAGCAAACACTGAAGCTTTCTTT. It specifies CATSDGTANTEAFF.

By its share, this clonotype is medium-sized. The chain joins TRBV7-2 to TRBJ2-7, with 8 bases matching TRBD2. This CDR3 comprises 16 residues. Germline V CDR1 and CDR2: SGHTA, FQGNSA. V was clipped by 3 bases and J by 3 bases; unmatched bases: 10. The DNA for the CDR3 is TGTGCCAGCAGCTTGGGTCCACCGGGACTAGTCTACGAGCAGTACTTC. Amino acids: CASSLGPPGLVYEQYF.

This rearrangement joins TRBV11-3 to TRBJ1-5; D is uncertain. V lost 3 bases, J lost 4 bases, and 10 bases lay in between. The CDR3 runs to 14 residues. Germline V gene lookup returns CDR1 SGHNT and CDR2 YENEEA. For the CDR3, the DNA is TGTGCCAGCAGCTTTGGCCTGGCGAATCAGCCCCAGCATTTT. It encodes CASSFGLANQPQHF.

This clonotype is medium-sized. This rearrangement joins TRBV20-1 to TRBJ2-2; perhaps D is TRBD1 or TRBD2 (6 bases each). The CDR3 loop spans 13 amino acids. Germline V gives CDR1 DFQATT, CDR2 SNEGSKA (reference sequence). V was clipped by 6 bases and J by 5 bases, with 13 bases between them. The CDR3 nucleotides read TGCAGTGCCGCCAGGGGAGGAACCGGGGAGCTGTTTTTT. This translates into CSAARGGTGELFF.

By share, this clonotype ranks as medium-sized. The chain joins TRBV7-9 to TRBJ1-2, with D tentatively TRBD1 (6 bases). Germline V gives CDR1 SEHNR, CDR2 FQNEAQ (reference sequence). The CDR3 loop spans 14 amino acids. V shed 7 bases and J shed 4 bases, with 16 bases lying between them. This CDR3 reads CASTSWGDIYGYTF. The CDR3 DNA is TGTGCCAGCACATCATGGGGGGACATCTATGGCTACACCTTC.

This clonotype qualifies as medium-sized. This sequence joins TRBV29-1 and TRBJ1-2; 9 nucleotides match TRBD1. The J segment lost 2 bases and the V segment lost 7 bases, leaving 5 bases of the junction unmatched. The germline gives CDR1 SQVTM, CDR2 ANQGSEA. This CDR3 is 13 amino acids long. CDR3 bases: TGCAGCGCACGGACAGGGGCCAACTATGGCTACACCTTC. As protein: CSARTGANYGYTF.